This TCR beta chain was profiled in a study of T cell changes during pregnancy in multiple sclerosis. Only in-frame clones appear in the TCRdb table, and some are missing; sequencing was by immunoSEQ multiplex PCR. The table records 25,000 to 30,000 clones, roughly 92% of them present only once. Per the germline V gene, CDR1 is MNHNS and CDR2 is SASEGT. The V and J ends lost 8 bases and 8 bases respectively, with 18 bases between them. The CDR3 runs to 13 residues. This chain uses TRBV6-1 with TRBJ1-1; weak D call: TRBD1 (6 bases). Source: CD4+ T cells from peripheral blood mononuclear cells, taken in the first trimester of pregnancy. This TCR came from a female donor with multiple sclerosis, enrolled in a pregnancy study. CDR3 bases: TGTGCCAGCGGACAGACACGACAGACCGAAGCTTTCTTT. Translation: CASGQTRQTEAFF.